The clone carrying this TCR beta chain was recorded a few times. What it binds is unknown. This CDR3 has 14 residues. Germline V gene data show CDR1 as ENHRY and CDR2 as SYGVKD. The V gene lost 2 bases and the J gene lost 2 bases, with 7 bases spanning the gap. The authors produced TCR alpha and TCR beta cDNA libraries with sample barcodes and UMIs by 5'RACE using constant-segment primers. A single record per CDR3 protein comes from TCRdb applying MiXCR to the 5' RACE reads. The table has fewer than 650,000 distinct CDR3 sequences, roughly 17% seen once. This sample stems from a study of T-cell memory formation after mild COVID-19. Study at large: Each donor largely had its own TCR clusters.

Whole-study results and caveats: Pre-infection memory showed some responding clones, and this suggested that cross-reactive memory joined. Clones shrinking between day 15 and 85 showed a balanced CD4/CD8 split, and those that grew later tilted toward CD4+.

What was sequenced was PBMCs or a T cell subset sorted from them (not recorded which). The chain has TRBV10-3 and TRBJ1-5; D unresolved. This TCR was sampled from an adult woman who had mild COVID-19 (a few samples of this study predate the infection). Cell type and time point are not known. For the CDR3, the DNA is TGTGCCATCAGTGAGGTTGGGGGCAATCAGCCCCAGCATTTT. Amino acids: CAISEVGGNQPQHF.